What follows describes a single TCR beta chain. There are a few counts of this clonotype. No antigen is known for it. No base quality information exists; no much larger clone differs at one position. The donors were 40 or so Caucasian individuals from Russia, aged roughly 6 to 100 years, who were systemically healthy. Approximately 10 milliliters of peripheral blood were collected from each donor into EDTA-treated Vacutainer tubes. PBMCs were isolated by Ficoll-Paque density-gradient centrifugation, with at least 6 million obtained per sample. Trizol reagent was used to extract total RNA from PBMCs, with at least 6 micrograms per sample. The percentages of naive CD45RAhigh/CD27high T cells were determined by flow cytometry on a PBMC aliquot from every donor. These data belong to a study of blood T cells in healthy people across ages (dated by TCRdb to the mid-2010s). In the study overall: Template switching captured roughly one uniquely barcoded TCR beta cDNA molecule per two T cells in model experiments. Using deep sequencing normalized with unique cDNA molecular identifiers, the study measured how TCR beta repertoire diversity changes with age. The donors were divided into four age groups: young (average approximately 17 years), middle-aged (around 37), aged (approximately 59) and long-lived (about 84). To avoid experimental bias, donors of different ages were distributed randomly across sequencing lanes. For two donors (one aged 18 to 29 and one aged 80 or older), the study analyzed two additional independent replicas of 1 million unique cDNA reads from the same blood draw. Summary of the overall study and its limitations: Observed TCR beta diversity correlated strongly with the percentage of naive T cells measured by flow cytometry. As age increased, observed TCR beta diversity per million T cells dropped in a roughly linear way, and a significant reduction was already evident by age about 40. The CMV infection status of donors was not known, potentially confounding age-related changes in expanded clonotypes. Compared with the aged group, more naive CD4+ T cells, fewer expanded clones and increased TCR diversity were shown by the long-lived group, suggesting age selection. Since profiling was done on bulk unsorted PBMCs, naive and antigen-experienced compartments could not be conclusively compared. Estimates of total diversity based on one million sequenced T cells were considered lower bounds and underestimates.

The library was produced with 5' RACE. Sequencing instrument: Illumina HiSeq 2500. The second PCR ran for roughly 7 to 12 cycles and used a J-beta primer mix along with a sample-barcoded 5' primer. A unique molecular identifier was introduced onto each TCR beta cDNA molecule by a template-switch 5' adaptor carrying 12 random nucleotides. At least 2.5 million CDR3-containing paired-end reads were obtained from each sample. All of the RNA was converted into first-strand cDNA using the Mint cDNA synthesis kit, with a TRBC-specific oligonucleotide serving as the primer. Following uracil-DNA glycosylase treatment, all cDNA underwent a first 18-cycle PCR with the universal primers M1SS and BC2_uni_R. Processing in the source paper ran as follows. Normalization of each sample was performed by random selection of 1 million high-quality reads, each carrying a distinct molecular identifier. Reads with shared molecular identifiers were discarded instead of being binned into consensus sequences. MiTCR, set to a Q25 quality threshold and the strictest error-elimination algorithm, was used for CDR3 identification, clonotype clustering and error correction. A nonparametric unseen species model with Euler transformation was used to estimate a lower bound on total TCR beta diversity. TCRdb reanalyzed the raw reads on its own, using fastp at Q25 for trimming and MiXCR for clone calling, and kept in-frame beta chains. CDR3 protein duplicates are merged, each entry listing the most common genes and DNA. Here the V and J calls rest on TCRdb's processing, not on the authors' analysis. Recorded for this sample are under 2 million distinct CDR3 sequences; about 31% of them occurred a single time. Jointly, the top ten make up around 10% of the sample.

The CDR3, from cysteine to phenylalanine, totals 18 residues. Only the CDR3 part of the read is kept: 54 bases, read in frame from the first base. The trim is 0 bases for V and 8 bases for J, with a gap of 20 bases between the germline ends. The chain joins TRBV12-3 or TRBV12-4 to TRBJ1-6, with the D gene uncertain. The sequenced sample was blood. The clonotype originates from a woman in her twenties or thirties in good health. The DNA sequence is as follows: TGTGCCAGCAGTTTAGCGTTATCTCTTCCCTTTCTAGATTCACCCCTCCACTTT. The translation is CASSLALSLPFLDSPLHF.